The 3 T cell receptor beta chains in this list originate from one sample, sequenced in a study of cytomegalovirus exposure and HLA in healthy donors. PCR primers comprised 60 Vbeta and 13 Jbeta primers. TCRdb's table, derived via immunoSEQ multiplex PCR, lists solely in-frame clones and lacks some. The table lists fewer than 200,000 clones, 65% to 80% of them singletons, with 2.1% in the top ten. The sequencing sample was made of PBMCs. The receptors derive from a man between 35 and 55 years old in good health and CMV-seronegative.

The chain links TRBV19 to TRBJ1-5; a possible D gene is TRBD1 (6 bases). The germline V and J ends were trimmed by 5 bases and 3 bases, with 11 bases remaining between them. This CDR3 comprises 14 residues. In germline, CDR1 is LNHDA, CDR2 SQIVND (reference sequence). The chain's CDR3 is CASSLQGPNQPQHF. The CDR3 DNA reads as TGTGCCAGTAGTCTACAGGGCCCCAATCAGCCCCAGCATTTT.

This clone showed up just a few times. This chain's CDR3 is CASSQAASGSEQYF. The DNA of the CDR3 is TGCGCCAGCAGCCAAGCGGCTAGCGGGAGCGAGCAGTACTTC. The V call is TRBV4-3, the J call TRBJ2-7, with 10 bases fitting TRBD2. There are 14 residues in the CDR3. Germline V CDR1 and CDR2: LGHNA, YSLEER. Unmatched junction bases numbered 3, after V lost 1 base and J lost 6 bases.

The chain has TRBV29-1 and TRBJ2-5, with D maybe TRBD1 (6 bases). Deletions cut 4 bases from V and 5 bases from J, with 14 bases between. CDR3 size: 13 residues. The germline V gene encodes CDR1 SQVTM and CDR2 ANQGSEA. The CDR3 nucleotides read TGCAGCGTTGGCCTTGGGGGCATCGAGACCCAGTACTTC. Its protein is CSVGLGGIETQYF.